This T cell receptor beta chain was recovered during a study of CD8+CD57+ T cells in acquired aplastic anemia. Across the study: Sorting CD4+ and CD8+ cells gave DNA averaging around 3 ug. Healthy CD8+ samples averaged about 11.0 million reads.

Ends included, the CDR3 has 9 residues. The germline gives CDR1 SNHLY, CDR2 FYNNEI. Comment on this clonotype: Its antigen is undetermined. It is likely a read error, because the conserved phenylalanine at the end of the CDR3 is missing. The limits of the CDR3 on the DNA are not certain, so only TCRdb's listed CDR3 is given.

Study findings and constraints: Fewer than 30 CD8+ CDR3 sequences were shared between patients and controls.

Genomic DNA, the template, was used for profiling of the TCR beta VDJ and CDR3. MiXCR, run by TCRdb on the reads, gives a single entry per CDR3 protein. There are 98,000 or so distinct CDR3 sequences in the sample; 51% occur only once, and 25% to 35% lies in the top ten. Sequences were obtained from sorted CD4+, CD8+, or CD8+CD57+ T cells (not recorded which) from PBMCs. The chain couples TRBV2 to TRBJ1-1. The clonotype originates from a human donor in good health, serving as a control. This chain's CDR3 is CASSETGAR.